The rows below give T cell receptor beta chains drawn from one sample of a study of T cell changes during pregnancy in multiple sclerosis. TCRdb's copy holds only in-frame clones and misses some; the assay was immunoSEQ multiplex PCR. The profile shows around 100,000 clones, around 90% of them singletons. This specimen consisted of peripheral blood, obtained in the second trimester of pregnancy. Receptors originate from a female donor with multiple sclerosis, enrolled in a pregnancy study. Each CDR3 is given with its conserved first and last residue. D genes are given only for firm matches. Clone size is not always given. Where it is, it says once, few, many or a class for expanded clones.

>-|-|TRBJ2-1|TRBV7-6
CASNPLAGEQFF
TGTGCCAGCAACCCTTTAGCTGGTGAGCAGTTCTTC
>-|-|TRBJ2-3|TRBV7-8
CASSPTDSDTDTQYF
TGTGCCAGCAGCCCTACCGACAGTGACACAGATACGCAGTATTTT
>-|-|TRBJ2-1|TRBV5-1
CASSSWERGNEQFF
TGCGCCAGCAGCTCCTGGGAAAGGGGCAATGAGCAGTTCTTC
>-|-|TRBJ2-1|TRBV2
CASSMGLDNEQFF
TGTGCCAGCAGTATGGGGCTTGACAATGAGCAGTTCTTC
>-|-|TRBJ2-7|TRBV27
CASSFRDSYEQYF
TGTGCCAGCAGTTTCCGGGACTCCTACGAGCAGTACTTC
>TRBD1|-|TRBJ1-6|TRBV6-6
CASRDRVDSPLHF
TGTGCCAGCAGAGACAGGGTGGATTCACCCCTCCACTTT
>-|-|TRBJ1-1|TRBV28
CASTIIGLNTEAFF
TGTGCCAGCACGATTATTGGACTTAACACTGAAGCTTTCTTT
>TRBD2|-|TRBJ2-1|TRBV27
CASSFLQAGVVNEQFF
TGTGCCAGCAGTTTCCTCCAAGCGGGAGTAGTTAATGAGCAGTTCTTC
>TRBD1|-|TRBJ2-2|TRBV7-2
CASSLDRGLTGELFF
TGTGCCAGCAGCTTAGACAGGGGGCTTACCGGGGAGCTGTTTTTT
>TRBD1|-|TRBJ1-3|TRBV6-1
CASARDRPPGNTIYF
TGTGCCAGCGCCCGGGACAGGCCGCCTGGAAACACCATATATTTT
>-|-|TRBJ2-4|TRBV6-1
CASFGALAKNIQYF
TGTGCCAGCTTTGGGGCCTTAGCCAAAAACATTCAGTACTTC
>-|-|TRBJ1-4|TRBV4-2
CASSQGGNTNEKLFF
TGTGCCAGCAGCCAGGGGGGGAATACTAATGAAAAACTGTTTTTT
>-|-|TRBJ2-3|TRBV5-5
CASSLRLGPDTQYF
TGTGCCAGCAGCTTGAGACTAGGACCAGATACGCAGTATTTT
>TRBD1|-|TRBJ1-2|TRBV30
CAWAQGQLYGYTF
TGTGCCTGGGCCCAGGGACAGCTCTATGGCTACACCTTC
>TRBD1|-|TRBJ1-4|TRBV30
CAWSPTGTVPEKLFF
TGTGCCTGGAGTCCGACCGGGACAGTGCCCGAAAAACTGTTTTTT
>TRBD2|-|TRBJ2-3|TRBV5-1
CASSLSAGADTQYF
TGCGCCAGCAGCTTAAGTGCGGGAGCAGATACGCAGTATTTT
>-|-|TRBJ2-2|TRBV6-5
CASRETNTGELFF
TGTGCCAGCAGAGAGACGAACACCGGGGAGCTGTTTTTT
>-|-|TRBJ2-7|TRBV5-6
CASTRTDYEQYF
TGTGCCAGCACCAGGACAGACTACGAGCAGTACTTC
>TRBD2|-|TRBJ2-7|TRBV27
CASSLAGPYEQYF
TGTGCCAGCAGTCTAGCGGGCCCCTACGAGCAGTACTTC
>TRBD1|-|TRBJ2-7|TRBV6-5
CASRQGGFEYF
TGTGCCAGCAGACAGGGGGGCTTCGAGTACTTC
>-|few|TRBJ1-1|TRBV19
CATKRAMNTEAFF
TGTGCCACCAAGCGGGCAATGAACACTGAAGCTTTCTTT
>-|-|TRBJ2-5|TRBV5-4
CASSHRGRGQETQYF
TGTGCCAGCAGCCACCGAGGGCGCGGGCAAGAGACCCAGTACTTC
>-|-|TRBJ1-2|TRBV2
CASKDTHLTYGYTF
TGTGCCAGCAAAGACACCCATCTAACCTATGGCTACACCTTC